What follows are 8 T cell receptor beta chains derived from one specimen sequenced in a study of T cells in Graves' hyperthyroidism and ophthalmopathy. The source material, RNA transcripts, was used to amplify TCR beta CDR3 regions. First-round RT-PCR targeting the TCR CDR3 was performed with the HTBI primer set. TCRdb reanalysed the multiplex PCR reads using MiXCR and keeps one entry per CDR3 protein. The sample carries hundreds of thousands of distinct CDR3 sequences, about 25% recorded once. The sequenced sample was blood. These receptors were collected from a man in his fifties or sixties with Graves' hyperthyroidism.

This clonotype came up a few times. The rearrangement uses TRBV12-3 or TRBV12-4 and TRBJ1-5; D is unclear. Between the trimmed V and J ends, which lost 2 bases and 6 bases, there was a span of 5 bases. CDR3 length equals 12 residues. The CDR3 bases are TGTGCCAGCAGTTTATTTCCTCAGCCCCAGCATTTT. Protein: CASSLFPQPQHF.

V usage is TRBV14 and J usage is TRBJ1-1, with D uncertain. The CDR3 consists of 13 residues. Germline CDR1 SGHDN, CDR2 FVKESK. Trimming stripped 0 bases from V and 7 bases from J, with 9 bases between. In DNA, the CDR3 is TGTGCCAGCAGCCAAGATTTGGGCGGTGAAGCTTTCTTT. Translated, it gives CASSQDLGGEAFF.

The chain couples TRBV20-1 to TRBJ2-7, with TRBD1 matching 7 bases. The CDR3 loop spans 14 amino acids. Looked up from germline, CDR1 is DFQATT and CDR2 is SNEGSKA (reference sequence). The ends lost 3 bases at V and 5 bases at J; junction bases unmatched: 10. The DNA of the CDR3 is TGCAGTGCTAGCTCCGGGACAGCGGCCCACGAGCAGTACTTC. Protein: CSASSGTAAHEQYF.

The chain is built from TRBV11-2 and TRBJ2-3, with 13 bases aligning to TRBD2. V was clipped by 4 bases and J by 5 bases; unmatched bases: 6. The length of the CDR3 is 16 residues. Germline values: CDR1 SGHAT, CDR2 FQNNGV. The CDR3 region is CASSSTSGRAEDTQYF. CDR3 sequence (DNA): TGTGCCAGCAGCTCCACTAGCGGGAGGGCCGAAGATACGCAGTATTTT.

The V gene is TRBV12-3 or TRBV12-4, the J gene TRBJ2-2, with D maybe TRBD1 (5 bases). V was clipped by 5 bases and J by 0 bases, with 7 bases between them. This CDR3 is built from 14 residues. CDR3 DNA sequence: TGTGCCAGCAGTATACAGGCGAACACCGGGGAGCTGTTTTTT. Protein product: CASSIQANTGELFF.

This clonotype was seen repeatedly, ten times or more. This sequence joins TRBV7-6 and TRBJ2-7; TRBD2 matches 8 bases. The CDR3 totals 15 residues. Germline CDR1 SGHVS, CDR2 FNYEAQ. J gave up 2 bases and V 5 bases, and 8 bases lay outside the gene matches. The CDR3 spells CASSIRLASTYEQYF. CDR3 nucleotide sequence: TGTGCCAGCAGCATCCGACTAGCGTCAACCTACGAGCAGTACTTC.

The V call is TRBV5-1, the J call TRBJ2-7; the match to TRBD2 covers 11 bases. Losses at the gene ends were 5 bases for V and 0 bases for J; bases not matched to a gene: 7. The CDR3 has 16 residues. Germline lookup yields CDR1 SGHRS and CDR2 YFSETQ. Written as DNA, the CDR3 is TGCGCCAGCAGACCCGGGACTAGCGGCTACTCCTACGAGCAGTACTTC. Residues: CASRPGTSGYSYEQYF.

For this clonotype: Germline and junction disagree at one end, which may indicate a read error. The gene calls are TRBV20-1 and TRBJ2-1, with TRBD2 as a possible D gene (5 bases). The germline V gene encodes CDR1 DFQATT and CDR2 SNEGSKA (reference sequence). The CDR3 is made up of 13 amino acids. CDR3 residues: CSASPVSYNEQFF. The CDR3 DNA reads TGCAGCGCTAGCCCCGTATCCTACAATGAGCAGTTCTTC.